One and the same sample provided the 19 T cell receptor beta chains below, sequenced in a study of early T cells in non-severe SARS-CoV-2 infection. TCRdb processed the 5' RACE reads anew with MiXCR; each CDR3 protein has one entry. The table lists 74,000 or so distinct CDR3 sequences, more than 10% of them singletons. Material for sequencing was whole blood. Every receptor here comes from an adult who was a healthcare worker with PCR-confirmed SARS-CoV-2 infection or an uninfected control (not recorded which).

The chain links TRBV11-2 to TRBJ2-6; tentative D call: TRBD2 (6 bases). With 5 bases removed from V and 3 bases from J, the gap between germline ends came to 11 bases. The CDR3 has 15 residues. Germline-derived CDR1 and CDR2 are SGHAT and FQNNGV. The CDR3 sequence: CASSPNGGGANVLTF. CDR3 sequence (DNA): TGTGCCAGCAGCCCTAACGGGGGTGGGGCCAACGTCCTGACTTTC.

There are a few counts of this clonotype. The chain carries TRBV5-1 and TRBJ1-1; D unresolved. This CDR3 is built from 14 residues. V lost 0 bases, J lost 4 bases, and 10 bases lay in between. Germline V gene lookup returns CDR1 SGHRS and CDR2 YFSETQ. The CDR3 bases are TGCGCCAGCAGCTTGGTGGGCAGGAGCACTGAAGCTTTCTTT. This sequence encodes CASSLVGRSTEAFF.

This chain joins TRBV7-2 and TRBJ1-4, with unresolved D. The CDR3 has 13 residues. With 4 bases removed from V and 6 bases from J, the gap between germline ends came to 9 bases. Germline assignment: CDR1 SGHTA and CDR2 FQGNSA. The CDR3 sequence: CASSSLRDEKLFF. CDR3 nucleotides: TGTGCCAGCAGCTCGCTACGGGATGAAAAACTGTTTTTT.

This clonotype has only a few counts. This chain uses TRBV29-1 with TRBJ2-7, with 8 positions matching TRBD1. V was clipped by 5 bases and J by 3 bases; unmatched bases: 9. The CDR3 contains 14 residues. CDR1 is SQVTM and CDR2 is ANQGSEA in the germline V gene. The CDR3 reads CSVSRTGSYYEQYF. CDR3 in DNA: TGCAGCGTTTCCCGGACAGGGTCCTACTACGAGCAGTACTTC.

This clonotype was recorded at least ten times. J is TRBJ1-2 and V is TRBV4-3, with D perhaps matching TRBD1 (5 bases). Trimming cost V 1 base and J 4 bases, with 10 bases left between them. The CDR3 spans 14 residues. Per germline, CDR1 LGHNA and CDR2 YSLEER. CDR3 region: CASSQVTERYGYTF. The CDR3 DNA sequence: TGCGCCAGCAGCCAAGTGACAGAACGCTATGGCTACACCTTC.

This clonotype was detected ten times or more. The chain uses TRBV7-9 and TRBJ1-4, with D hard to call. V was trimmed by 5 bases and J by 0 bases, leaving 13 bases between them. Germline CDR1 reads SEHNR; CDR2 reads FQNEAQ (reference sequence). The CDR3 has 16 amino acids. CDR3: CASSPGQASTNEKLFF. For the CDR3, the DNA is TGTGCCAGCAGCCCCGGGCAGGCCTCAACTAATGAAAAACTGTTTTTT.

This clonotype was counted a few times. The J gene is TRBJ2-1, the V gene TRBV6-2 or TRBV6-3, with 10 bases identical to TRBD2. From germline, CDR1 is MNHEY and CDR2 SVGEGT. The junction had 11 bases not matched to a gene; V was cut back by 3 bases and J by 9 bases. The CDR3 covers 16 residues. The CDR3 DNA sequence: TGTGCCAGCAGTTATCCGGGACTAGCGACCTCTGTTGAGCAGTTCTTC. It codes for CASSYPGLATSVEQFF.

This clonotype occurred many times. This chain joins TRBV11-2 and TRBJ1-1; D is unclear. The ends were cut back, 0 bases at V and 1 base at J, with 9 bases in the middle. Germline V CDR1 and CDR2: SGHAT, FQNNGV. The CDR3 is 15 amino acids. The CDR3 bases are TGTGCCAGCAGCTTAGATCGTTCAGGGAACACTGAAGCTTTCTTT. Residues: CASSLDRSGNTEAFF.

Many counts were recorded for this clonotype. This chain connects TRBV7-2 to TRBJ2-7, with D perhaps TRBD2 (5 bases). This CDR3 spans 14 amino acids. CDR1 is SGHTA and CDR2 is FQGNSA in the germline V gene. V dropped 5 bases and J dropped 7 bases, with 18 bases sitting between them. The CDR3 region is CASSPRANGLEQYF. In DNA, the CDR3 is TGTGCCAGCAGCCCGAGGGCCAACGGGCTAGAGCAGTACTTC.

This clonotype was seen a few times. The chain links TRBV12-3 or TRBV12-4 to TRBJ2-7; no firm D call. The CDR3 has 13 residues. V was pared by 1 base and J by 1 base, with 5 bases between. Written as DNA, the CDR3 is TGTGCCAGCAGTTTAGACCGTTCCTACGAGCAGTACTTC. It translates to CASSLDRSYEQYF.

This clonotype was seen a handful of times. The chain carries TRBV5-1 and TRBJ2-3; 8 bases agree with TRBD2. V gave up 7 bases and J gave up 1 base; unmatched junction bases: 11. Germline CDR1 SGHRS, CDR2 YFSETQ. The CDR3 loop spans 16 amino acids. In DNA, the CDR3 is TGCGCCAGCCGAATTACCCCGACTAGCGGCACAGATACGCAGTATTTT. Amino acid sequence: CASRITPTSGTDTQYF.

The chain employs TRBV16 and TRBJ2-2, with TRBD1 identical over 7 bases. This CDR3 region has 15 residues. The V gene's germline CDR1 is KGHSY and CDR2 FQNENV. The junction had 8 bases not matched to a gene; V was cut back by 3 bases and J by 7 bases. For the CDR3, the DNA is TGTGCCAGCAGCCAGCAACAGGGGTTGGTCGGGGAGCTGTTTTTT. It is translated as CASSQQQGLVGELFF.

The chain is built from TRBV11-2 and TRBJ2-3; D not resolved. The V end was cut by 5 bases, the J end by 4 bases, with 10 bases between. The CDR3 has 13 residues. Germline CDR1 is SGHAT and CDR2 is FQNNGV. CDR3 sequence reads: CASSPEPADTQYF. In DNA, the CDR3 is TGTGCCAGCAGCCCTGAGCCGGCAGATACGCAGTATTTT.

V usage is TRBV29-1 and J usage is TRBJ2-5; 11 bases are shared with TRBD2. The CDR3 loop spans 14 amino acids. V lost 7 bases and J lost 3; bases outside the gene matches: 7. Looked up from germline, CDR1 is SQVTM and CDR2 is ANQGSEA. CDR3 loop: CSEFSGGAEETQYF. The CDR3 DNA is TGCAGCGAATTTAGCGGGGGGGCAGAAGAGACCCAGTACTTC.

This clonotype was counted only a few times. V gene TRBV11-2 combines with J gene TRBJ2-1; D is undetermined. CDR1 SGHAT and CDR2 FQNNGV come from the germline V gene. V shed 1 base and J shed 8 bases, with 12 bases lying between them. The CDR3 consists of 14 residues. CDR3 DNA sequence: TGTGCCAGCAGCTTAGGTCCGGGTCTCGATGAGCAGTTCTTC. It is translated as CASSLGPGLDEQFF.

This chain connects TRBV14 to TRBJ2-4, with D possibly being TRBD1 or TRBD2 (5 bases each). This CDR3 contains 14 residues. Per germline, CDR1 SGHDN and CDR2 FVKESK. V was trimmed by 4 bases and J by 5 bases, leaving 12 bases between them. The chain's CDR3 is CASSPTGTQNIQYF. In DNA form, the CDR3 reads TGTGCCAGCAGCCCTACCGGGACCCAAAACATTCAGTACTTC.

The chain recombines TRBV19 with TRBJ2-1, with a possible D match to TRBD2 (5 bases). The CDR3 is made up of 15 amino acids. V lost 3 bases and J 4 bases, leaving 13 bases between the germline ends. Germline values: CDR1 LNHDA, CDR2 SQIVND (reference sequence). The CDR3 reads CASSMGAGIYNEQFF. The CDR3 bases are TGTGCCAGTAGTATGGGTGCCGGGATTTACAATGAGCAGTTCTTC.

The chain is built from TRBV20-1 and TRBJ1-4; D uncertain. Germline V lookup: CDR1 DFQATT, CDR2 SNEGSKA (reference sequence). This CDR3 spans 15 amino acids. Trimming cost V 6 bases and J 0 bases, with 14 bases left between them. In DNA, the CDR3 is TGCAGTGCCGCGGCGGATGGTTCAACTAATGAAAAACTGTTTTTT. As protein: CSAAADGSTNEKLFF.

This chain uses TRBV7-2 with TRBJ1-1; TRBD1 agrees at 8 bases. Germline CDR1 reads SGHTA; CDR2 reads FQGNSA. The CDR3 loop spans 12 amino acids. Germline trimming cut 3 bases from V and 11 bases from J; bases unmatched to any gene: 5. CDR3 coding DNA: TGTGCCAGCAGCTTGGACAGGGCAATCGCTTTCTTT. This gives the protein CASSLDRAIAFF. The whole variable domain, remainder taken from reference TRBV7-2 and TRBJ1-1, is GAGVSQSPSNKVTEKGKDVELRCDPISGHTALYWYRQSLGQGLEFLIYFQGNSAPDKSGLPSDRFSAERTGGSVSTLTIQRTQQEDSAVYLCASSLDRAIAFFGQGTRLTVV.